The 21 T cell receptor beta chains below come from one sample, sequenced in a study of T cell responses to AZD1222 COVID-19 vaccine. Assay used: immunoSEQ multiplex PCR; TCRdb lists only in-frame clones, some missing. The sample lists about 100,000 clones, around 90% seen once, with roughly 1.8% in the top ten. The sequencing used peripheral blood, collected on day 0 of AZD1222 vaccination. Source of these receptors: an adult in good health.

The J gene is TRBJ2-1, the V gene TRBV5-4; D gene unclear. CDR1 SGHNT and CDR2 YYREEE come from the germline V gene (reference sequence). V was cut by 4 bases and J by 10 bases, with 12 bases left in between. The CDR3 loop spans 12 amino acids. DNA for the CDR3: TGTGCCAGCAGCCCCGGTCCGGCAGAGCAGTTCTTC. Its protein product is CASSPGPAEQFF.

The rearrangement joins TRBV5-1 to TRBJ2-7; 7 bases line up with TRBD2. The CDR3 covers 15 residues. V shed 2 bases and J 4 bases; nucleotides not matched to a gene: 9. CDR1 is SGHRS and CDR2 is YFSETQ in the germline V gene. The CDR3 bases are TGCGCCAGCAGCTTCCTGGACGGGGGGATTTACGAGCAGTACTTC. Its protein product is CASSFLDGGIYEQYF.

The chain links TRBV15 to TRBJ2-1, with TRBD1 matching 9 bases. Trimming removed 6 bases from V and 9 bases from J; junction bases left unmatched: 15. CDR3 length: 16 residues. Germline CDR1 is LNHNV and CDR2 is YYDKDF (reference sequence). DNA for the CDR3: TGTGCCACCAGAGAAGCCGGGGGACAGGGATTTGCTGAGCAGTTCTTC. This codes for CATREAGGQGFAEQFF.

The rearrangement joins TRBV6-5 to TRBJ1-6, with TRBD1 as a possible D gene (6 bases). CDR3 length: 15 residues. Germline lookup yields CDR1 MNHEY and CDR2 SVGAGI. V shed 7 bases and J shed 7 bases, with 17 bases lying between them. The CDR3: CASTLGGHSNSPLHF. For the CDR3, the DNA is TGTGCCAGCACCCTCGGGGGACACTCCAATTCACCCCTCCACTTT.

The gene calls are TRBV5-1 and TRBJ2-3, with 11 bases fitting TRBD2. The germline V gene encodes CDR1 SGHRS and CDR2 YFSETQ. The CDR3 contains 15 residues. V dropped 5 bases and J dropped 4; count of bases not matched to a gene: 6. The chain's CDR3 is CASRLAGDDADTQYF. The CDR3 coding sequence is TGCGCCAGCAGACTAGCGGGAGATGATGCAGATACGCAGTATTTT.

J is TRBJ2-1 and V is TRBV5-1; 11 bases align to TRBD2. V was pared by 4 bases and J by 4 bases, with 4 bases of the junction left unmatched. Germline CDR1 SGHRS, CDR2 YFSETQ. The CDR3 covers 15 residues. This CDR3 is CASSPGTSGYNEQFF. In DNA, the CDR3 is TGCGCCAGCAGCCCCGGGACTAGCGGTTACAATGAGCAGTTCTTC.

The chain links TRBV18 to TRBJ2-1; D gene unclear. The CDR3 spans 13 residues. Trimming cost V 0 bases and J 10 bases, with 10 bases left between them. In germline, CDR1 is KGHSH, CDR2 LQKENI. In DNA form, the CDR3 reads TGTGCCAGCTCACCACCGGGCGGACCCGAGCAGTTCTTC. Its protein product is CASSPPGGPEQFF.

The V gene is TRBV5-1, the J gene TRBJ1-1, with TRBD1 identical over 8 bases. CDR3 length: 13 amino acids. The V gene end was trimmed by 4 bases and the J gene end by 4 bases; junction bases not matched to a gene: 3. Per germline, CDR1 SGHRS and CDR2 YFSETQ. This CDR3 reads CASSQDRATEAFF. CDR3 nucleotide sequence: TGCGCCAGCAGCCAGGACAGGGCCACTGAAGCTTTCTTT.

The chain uses TRBV28 and TRBJ1-1, with a possible D match to TRBD1 (5 bases). Germline CDR1 and CDR2: MDHEN and SYDVKM. The CDR3 totals 15 residues. Trimming removed 6 bases from V and 1 base from J, with 15 bases in between. Written as DNA, the CDR3 is TGTGCCAGCAGCGGGGCGGGCACGGCGAACACTGAAGCTTTCTTT. The encoded protein is CASSGAGTANTEAFF.

This clone was seen a single time. The chain has TRBV24-1 and TRBJ1-2; D ambiguous. The CDR3 runs to 14 residues. V lost 1 base, J lost 1 base, and 6 bases lay in between. In germline, CDR1 is KGHDR, CDR2 SFDVKD. This CDR3 is CATSDFRLNYGYTF. For the CDR3, the DNA is TGTGCCACCAGTGATTTCAGGCTTAACTATGGCTACACCTTC.

For this clone: The junction departs from germline at one end; a sequencing error may be responsible. As DNA, the CDR3 is TGTGCCAGCAGTTTAGTCGGGGGTGAGACCCGGTACTTC. It yields the protein CASSLVGGETRYF. The chain joins TRBV28 to TRBJ2-5, with a weak D call TRBD2 (6 bases). Germline-derived CDR1 and CDR2 are MDHEN and SYDVKM. The CDR3 has 13 amino acids.

J is TRBJ2-3 and V is TRBV27, with D tentatively TRBD2 (7 bases). The CDR3 consists of 16 residues. Trimming removed 2 bases from V and 3 bases from J, with 15 bases in between. CDR1 is MNHEY, CDR2 SMNVEV, per germline (reference sequence). The CDR3 nucleotides read TGTGCCAGCAGTTTAAGGGGGAGGGCCGGGACAGATACGCAGTATTTT. Residues: CASSLRGRAGTDTQYF.

The J gene is TRBJ1-4, the V gene TRBV29-1; perhaps TRBD1 as D (6 bases). The CDR3 totals 15 residues. Germline assignment: CDR1 SQVTM and CDR2 ANQGSEA. Trimming stripped 6 bases from V and 3 bases from J, with 17 bases between. The CDR3 reads CSVGGPDSPNEKLFF. CDR3 sequence (DNA): TGCAGCGTCGGGGGGCCCGACAGCCCTAATGAAAAACTGTTTTTT.

The chain carries TRBV5-6 and TRBJ1-2; TRBD1 agrees at 7 bases. The trim removed 6 bases at V and 5 bases at J, leaving 10 bases unmatched. CDR1 SGHDT and CDR2 YYEEEE come from the germline V gene. This CDR3 spans 14 amino acids. As DNA, the CDR3 is TGTGCCAGCACCCTATCGGACAGGACGTATGGCTACACCTTC. Its protein product is CASTLSDRTYGYTF.

This CDR3 is CASSLRDIYSEQYF. CDR3 bases: TGTGCCAGTAGCCTCCGGGATATTTACTCCGAGCAGTACTTC. This chain uses TRBV19 with TRBJ2-7; tentatively, D is TRBD2 (5 bases). Trimming cost V 6 bases and J 6 bases, with 18 bases left between them. Germline V gives CDR1 LNHDA, CDR2 SQIVND (reference sequence). The CDR3 length is 14 residues.

The chain's CDR3 is CASSLGTEYEQYF. The CDR3 region has the DNA TGTGCCAGCAGCTTAGGGACGGAATACGAGCAGTACTTC. The chain employs TRBV7-9 and TRBJ2-7, with D uncertain. This CDR3 region has 13 residues. Per the germline V gene, CDR1 is SEHNR and CDR2 is FQNEAQ (reference sequence). Deletions cut 1 base from V and 4 bases from J, with 8 bases between.

This chain links TRBV6-5 with TRBJ1-2; D perhaps matches TRBD1 (6 bases). The CDR3 has 13 residues. CDR1 is MNHEY and CDR2 is SVGAGI in the germline V gene. The ends were cut back, 5 bases at V and 8 bases at J, with 15 bases in the middle. The CDR3 spells CASSRGGALGYTF. DNA of the CDR3: TGTGCCAGCAGTCGCGGGGGGGCCTTAGGCTACACCTTC.

The chain combines TRBV18 with TRBJ1-1; 8 nucleotides line up with TRBD1. V was pared by 1 base and J by 0 bases, with 4 bases of the junction left unmatched. This CDR3 is built from 16 residues. Germline CDR1 reads KGHSH; CDR2 reads LQKENI. This CDR3 is CASSPQRTGLNTEAFF. CDR3 bases: TGTGCCAGCTCACCACAAAGGACAGGGTTGAACACTGAAGCTTTCTTT.

CDR3 DNA sequence: TGTGCCAGCAGCCAACCAGGGGAGGTCTATGGCTACACCTTC. Its protein is CASSQPGEVYGYTF. This chain connects TRBV3-1 (or the pseudogene TRBV3-2) to TRBJ1-2; D might be TRBD1 (6 bases). In germline, CDR1 is LGHDT, CDR2 YNNKEL (reference sequence). Trimming pared 2 bases from V and 4 bases from J, leaving 11 bases between. The CDR3 is 14 residues long.

This clone was seen just once. The CDR3 nucleotides read TGTGCCAGCAGCCCTAAGCCCGGGACAGTTTATAGCAATCAGCCCCAGCATTTT. It codes for CASSPKPGTVYSNQPQHF. V is TRBV4-2 and J is TRBJ1-5, with TRBD1 matching over 7 bases. J gave up 0 bases and V 4 bases, and 12 bases lay outside the gene matches. Germline V gene lookup returns CDR1 LGHNA and CDR2 YNFKEQ. This CDR3 spans 18 amino acids.

This clone was seen once. The rearrangement links TRBV5-4 to TRBJ2-1, with D possibly being TRBD2 (6 bases). Trimming took off 0 bases at V and 2 bases at J, with 12 bases between the two ends. There are 16 residues in the CDR3. Germline V lookup: CDR1 SGHNT, CDR2 YYREEE (reference sequence). This chain's CDR3 is CASSLAGVPTYNEQFF. The CDR3 nucleotides are TGTGCCAGCAGCTTGGCGGGGGTCCCTACCTACAATGAGCAGTTCTTC.